This T cell receptor beta chain came from a study of tumor-infiltrating lymphocytes in primary liver carcinoma. Study-wide findings and caveats: The study found only about 7.5-25% of top clones in all five tumor regions.

Starting material for RNA and DNA co-extraction consisted of about 20-32 mg of unsorted bulk tissue. The cohort consisted of patients whose primary liver carcinoma was surgically resected. Viable tumor cells exceeded 90% in all tumor samples. With respect to this clonotype: Its antigen is unknown.

Trimming cost V 6 bases and J 1 base, with 9 bases left between them. Germline assignment: CDR1 MNHNS and CDR2 SASEGT. The CDR3 consists of 14 residues. Production of TCR beta cDNA used approximately 0.55 ug total RNA together with a constant-region primer. Three-round nested multiplex PCR performed with slightly modified ARM-PCR produced the TCR beta libraries. Two initial PCR rounds of roughly 10 cycles each paired TRBV1-TRBV30 forward primers with a C-beta reverse primer. MiXCR, applied by TCRdb to the multiplex PCR reads, yields one record per CDR3 protein. Among fewer than 110,000 distinct CDR3 sequences, about 70% were seen once, and the ten largest hold approximately 12%.

The sequenced sample was liver tumor tissue from sampling region 2. Subset in this sample: tumor region T2, inferior pole. The J gene is TRBJ2-2, the V gene TRBV6-1; D not resolved. The source of this sequence is a woman aged 60 to 75 with primary liver carcinoma and hepatitis B virus infection. The CDR3 nucleotides read TGTGCCAGCAGACGCGACAAGAACACCGGGGAGCTGTTTTTT. This gives the protein CASRRDKNTGELFF.